Listed below are T cell receptor beta chains from one sample, sequenced in a study of response to subunit inactivated influenza vaccine. TCRdb fed the RT-PCR reads into MiXCR, producing one record per CDR3 protein. The table records just over 300,000 distinct CDR3 sequences, over 20% of them present only once. The sequences come from PBMCs from blood, collected 21 months after vaccination. These receptors came from a man between 50 and 75 years old who received an inactivated influenza vaccine. Each CDR3 is given with its conserved first and last residue. D genes are given only for firm matches. For some rows the clone size is stated as once, few or many, or as a class when expanded; others skip it.

j_call clone_size d_call v_call cdr3_aa cdr3_nt
TRBJ1-6 few NA TRBV7-2 CASSFRRLDSPLHF TGTGCCAGCAGCTTTCGGAGGTTGGATTCACCCCTCCACTTT
TRBJ1-6 few NA TRBV2 CASRFGGDALHF TGTGCCAGCAGGTTCGGTGGAGATGCCCTCCACTTT
TRBJ2-6 few NA TRBV5-1 CASSLAGDYVSGANVLTF TGCGCCAGCAGCTTGGCGGGGGATTACGTCTCTGGGGCCAACGTCCTGACTTTC
TRBJ2-5 NA NA TRBV4-3 CASSQDLRGGETQYF TGCGCCAGCAGCCAAGATCTTCGAGGGGGAGAGACCCAGTACTTC
TRBJ2-3 NA NA TRBV12-3/TRBV12-4 CASRPGLGRTTSTDTQYF TGTGCCAGCAGGCCCGGATTGGGGCGGACCACTAGCACAGATACGCAGTATTTT
TRBJ1-2 few NA TRBV4-1 CASSQDQGPYGYTF TGCGCCAGCAGCCAAGATCAGGGGCCCTATGGCTACACCTTC
TRBJ2-7 few TRBD1 TRBV29-1 CSVGTGFSEQYF TGCAGCGTCGGGACAGGGTTTTCCGAGCAGTACTTC
TRBJ1-5 NA TRBD1 TRBV20-1 CSASRRDRGVYSNQPQHF TGCAGTGCTTCCCGCCGGGACAGGGGAGTCTATAGCAATCAGCCCCAGCATTTT
TRBJ2-1 NA NA TRBV28 CASSPYVGSGSYNEQFF TGTGCCAGCAGTCCATACGTCGGTAGCGGATCCTACAATGAGCAGTTCTTC
TRBJ1-6 NA TRBD1 TRBV6-1 CASSVRDRSPLHF TGTGCCAGCAGTGTCAGGGACAGGTCACCCCTCCACTTT
TRBJ2-5 NA TRBD1 TRBV20-1 CSASRRGLGETQYF TGCAGTGCTAGCCGCAGGGGGTTAGGAGAGACCCAGTACTTC
TRBJ2-3 few TRBD1 TRBV29-1 CSGDRDRGDTQYF TGCAGCGGAGACCGGGACAGGGGTGATACGCAGTATTTT
TRBJ2-7 NA TRBD1 TRBV10-3 CAISESGQGVGEQYF TGTGCCATCAGTGAGAGCGGACAGGGGGTTGGAGAGCAGTACTTC